Shown below are 19 T cell receptor beta chains from a single sample sequenced in a study of CD8 T cells in Susac syndrome (dated by TCRdb to the late 2010s). Libraries came from the immunoSEQ multiplex PCR assay. RNA was extracted using the RNeasy kit, and about 0.45 to 1 microgram was reverse transcribed with random hexamers. The public reads were reprocessed in TCRdb via fastp at Q25 and MiXCR, keeping in-frame beta chains. Identical CDR3 proteins give one entry, which carries the most common genes and DNA. For this sample there are 150,000 to 200,000 distinct CDR3 sequences; about 94% appear just once. The ten largest clonotypes hold over 0.08% of the sample. The specimen was CD4+ T cells from PBMCs. The receptors were gathered from a human donor with multiple sclerosis.

This rearrangement joins TRBV9 to TRBJ2-3; D might be TRBD1 (6 bases). V dropped 7 bases and J dropped 1 base, with 25 bases sitting between them. The CDR3 extends over 18 amino acids. Germline lookup yields CDR1 SGDLS and CDR2 YYNGEE. The CDR3 DNA reads as TGTGCCAGCCCAGGGGTTATCTCCAATATCTCCCGCACAGATACGCAGTATTTT. Translating gives CASPGVISNISRTDTQYF.

This chain joins TRBV30 and TRBJ2-3; no clear D gene. The germline V gene has CDR1 GTSNPN and CDR2 SVGIG (reference sequence). The ends were cut back, 2 bases at V and 0 bases at J, with 3 bases in the middle. The CDR3 runs to 12 residues. The CDR3 DNA reads TGTGCCTGGAGTCCAAGCACAGATACGCAGTATTTT. It encodes CAWSPSTDTQYF. The whole variable domain, remainder taken from reference TRBV30 and TRBJ2-3, is SQTIHQWPATLVQPVGSPLSLECTVEGTSNPNLYWYRQAAGRGLQLLFYSVGIGQISSEVPQNLSASRPQDRQFILSSKKLLLSDSGFYLCAWSPSTDTQYFGPGTRLTVL.

V usage is TRBV6-5 and J usage is TRBJ2-3; possibly TRBD1 for D (5 bases). The germline V gene has CDR1 MNHEY and CDR2 SVGAGI. V dropped 4 bases and J dropped 2 bases, with 19 bases sitting between them. The CDR3 sequence is 17 residues long. CDR3 nucleotide sequence: TGTGCCAGCAGTTGGGGCTGGGTGGGCAGAAACACAGATACGCAGTATTTT. This gives the protein CASSWGWVGRNTDTQYF.

This rearrangement joins TRBV20-1 to TRBJ2-3; D is unclear. This CDR3 has 13 amino acids. The V and J ends lost 5 bases and 1 base respectively, with 10 bases between them. CDR1 and CDR2 from the germline V gene are DFQATT and SNEGSKA (reference sequence). CDR3 coding DNA: TGCAGTGCTCCCCTACTGCGCACAGATACGCAGTATTTT. Protein: CSAPLLRTDTQYF.

The table lists this clonotype with a count of one. The chain joins TRBV29-1 to TRBJ1-6, with D possibly being TRBD1 (5 bases). V was pared by 3 bases and J by 10 bases, with 22 bases between. The CDR3 runs 16 residues. The germline gives CDR1 SQVTM, CDR2 ANQGSEA. The CDR3 DNA is TGCAGCGTTGATTTAGTTCGGATGAGCGGGGACTCACCCCTCCACTTT. Translation: CSVDLVRMSGDSPLHF.

The chain carries TRBV11-2 and TRBJ2-5; 8 bases agree with TRBD2. This CDR3 contains 17 residues. V shed 2 bases, J shed 4 bases, and the junction held 12 bases outside the gene matches. Germline V CDR1 and CDR2: SGHAT, FQNNGV. CDR3 sequence (DNA): TGTGCCAGCAGCTTATGGGGAGGGGCGGGAGGTGGAGAGACCCAGTACTTC. It specifies CASSLWGGAGGGETQYF.

The chain carries TRBV20-1 and TRBJ1-2, with D perhaps TRBD1 (6 bases). Trimming cost V 6 bases and J 4 bases, with 18 bases left between them. Germline CDR1 is DFQATT and CDR2 is SNEGSKA (reference sequence). The CDR3 runs 14 residues. In DNA form, the CDR3 reads TGCAGTGCCACGCCCCCAGGGGTTACCTATGGCTACACCTTC. It encodes CSATPPGVTYGYTF.

Only one count was recorded for this clonotype. The CDR3 here is CSVLTPPEEKLFF. CDR3 in DNA: TGCAGCGTCCTGACACCCCCCGAAGAAAAACTGTTTTTT. This chain links TRBV29-1 with TRBJ1-4; D is ambiguous. This CDR3 contains 13 residues. CDR1 SQVTM and CDR2 ANQGSEA come from the germline V gene. Deletions cut 6 bases from V and 8 bases from J, with 16 bases between.

The gene calls are TRBV19 and TRBJ1-1; the match to TRBD1 covers 7 bases. The CDR3 contains 11 residues. Per the germline V gene, CDR1 is LNHDA and CDR2 is SQIVND (reference sequence). V was pared by 6 bases and J by 9 bases, with 4 bases of the junction left unmatched. CDR3 region: CASSRDRKAFF. CDR3 bases: TGTGCCAGTAGCAGGGACAGAAAAGCTTTCTTT.

CDR3 nucleotide sequence: TGTGCCAGCAGCCTTGACGGATGGAATGAAAAACTGTTTTTT. As protein: CASSLDGWNEKLFF. The gene calls are TRBV7-9 and TRBJ1-4; D is unclear. The CDR3 loop spans 14 amino acids. From germline, CDR1 is SEHNR and CDR2 FQNEAQ (reference sequence). V was trimmed by 5 bases and J by 5 bases, leaving 12 bases between them. Full variable domain (rest looked up from reference TRBV7-9 and TRBJ1-4): DTGVSQNPRHKITKRGQNVTFRCDPISEHNRLYWYRQTLGQGPEFLTYFQNEAQLEKSRLLSDRFSAERPKGSFSTLEIQRTEQGDSAMYLCASSLDGWNEKLFFGSGTQLSVL.

The rearrangement uses TRBV3-1 and TRBJ2-5; D is tentatively TRBD1 or TRBD2 (5 bases each). The germline V and J ends were trimmed by 0 bases and 4 bases, with 15 bases remaining between them. This CDR3 comprises 16 residues. Germline V gene sequence: CDR1 LGHDT, CDR2 YNNKEL (reference sequence). The CDR3 coding sequence is TGTGCCAGCAGCCAAGAACTGGCGAGGGGTGTAGAGACCCAGTACTTC. Residues: CASSQELARGVETQYF.

V and J are TRBV7-3 and TRBJ2-7; unclear D gene. Germline V gene sequence: CDR1 SGHTA, CDR2 FQGTGA. The CDR3 has 13 amino acids. Trimming cost V 5 bases and J 6 bases, with 14 bases left between them. The CDR3 sequence is CASSPMDGSEQYF. CDR3 in DNA: TGTGCCAGCAGCCCTATGGACGGATCCGAGCAGTACTTC.

This sequence joins TRBV2 and TRBJ2-1; TRBD2 agrees at 7 bases. With 6 bases clipped from V and 5 bases from J, the junction kept 13 bases outside the gene matches. This CDR3 comprises 16 residues. Germline CDR1 is SNHLY and CDR2 is FYNNEI. CDR3 nucleotides: TGTGCCAGCAGCCCATTGAGCGGGGCAGGTGACAATGAGCAGTTCTTC. It translates to CASSPLSGAGDNEQFF.

The V gene is TRBV3-1, the J gene TRBJ2-2, with D perhaps TRBD2 (5 bases). CDR1 and CDR2 (germline): LGHDT, YNNKEL (reference sequence). Trimming removed 4 bases from V and 3 bases from J, with 9 bases in between. The CDR3 covers 14 residues. Here the CDR3 reads CASSRRTHTGELFF. CDR3 nucleotides: TGTGCCAGCAGCCGCAGGACTCACACCGGGGAGCTGTTTTTT.

V and J are TRBV10-3 and TRBJ2-3; 9 bases line up with TRBD1. V lost 4 bases and J lost 4; bases outside the gene matches: 9. There are 16 residues in the CDR3. Germline V CDR1 and CDR2: ENHRY, SYGVKD. The CDR3 DNA reads as TGTGCCATCAGTGGAGGACAGGGGATCGGAGCAGATACGCAGTATTTT. Protein: CAISGGQGIGADTQYF.

This chain links TRBV12-3 or TRBV12-4 with TRBJ1-2, with a possible D match to TRBD1 (5 bases). Trimming took 3 bases from V and 0 from J, leaving 11 bases between them. The CDR3 contains 15 residues. CDR3 loop: CASSFAGHPNYGYTF. The CDR3 DNA sequence: TGTGCCAGCAGTTTTGCAGGACATCCTAACTATGGCTACACCTTC.

The chain joins TRBV2 to TRBJ2-7, with D perhaps given as TRBD1 or TRBD2 (7 bases each). Trimming took off 10 bases at V and 4 bases at J, with 20 bases between the two ends. Germline lookup yields CDR1 SNHLY and CDR2 FYNNEI. The CDR3 loop spans 14 amino acids. CDR3 DNA sequence: TGTGCCACTAGAGCGGGGACAGCTTCTTACGAGCAGTACTTC. Its protein product is CATRAGTASYEQYF.

The genes are TRBV27 and TRBJ1-4, with D perhaps matching TRBD1 (5 bases). Germline V CDR1 and CDR2: MNHEY, SMNVEV (reference sequence). The V gene lost 5 bases and the J gene lost 8 bases, with 15 bases spanning the gap. The CDR3 is made up of 14 amino acids. CDR3 protein: CASSGGGTGEKLFF. The DNA for the CDR3 is TGTGCCAGCAGTGGCGGGGGAACGGGAGAAAAACTGTTTTTT.

V is TRBV3-1 and J is TRBJ1-6; D is ambiguous. Germline V gives CDR1 LGHDT, CDR2 YNNKEL (reference sequence). V gave up 0 bases and J gave up 0 bases, with 9 bases separating them. The CDR3 contains 17 residues. CDR3: CASSQELASSYNSPLHF. The CDR3 DNA reads TGTGCCAGCAGCCAAGAGTTAGCCAGCTCCTATAATTCACCCCTCCACTTT.